This T cell receptor beta chain was sequenced for a study of lymphopenia after photon versus proton radiotherapy. Study results and caveats: Better survival with proton therapy was suggested as possible, not demonstrated. Relative stability marked proton patients; photon patients lost diversity and naive cells.

With respect to this clone: The antigen is undetermined.

The CDR3 is made up of 14 amino acids. V was shortened by 5 bases and J by 1 base, with 11 bases between the two germline ends. Germline V CDR1 and CDR2: SGHTA, FQGNSA. Profiled with immunoSEQ multiplex PCR; TCRdb holds only in-frame clones, not every one. Among 24,000 or so clones listed, 84% were seen once. The gene calls are TRBV7-2 and TRBJ1-1; a weak D match, TRBD1 (5 bases). Material: peripheral blood, obtained from a patient treated with photon-based radiotherapy. This receptor was identified in a man between 35 and 55 years old with gastric cancer. The CDR3 DNA follows: TGTGCCAGCAGCACAAATACAGGGAACACTGAAGCTTTCTTT. Translated: CASSTNTGNTEAFF.